The clone carrying this T cell receptor beta chain appeared a few times. What it binds is unknown. This entry belongs to a study of beta chain features in type 1 diabetes. Expressed TCRB transcripts were sequenced, since all the RNA that had been isolated was reverse transcribed. TCRdb keeps only in-frame clones here, not all; method: immunoSEQ multiplex PCR. This sample has roughly 47,000 clones, with 35% to 55% found just once. V lost 7 bases and J 5 bases, leaving 12 bases between the germline ends. Germline loops: CDR1 LNHDA, CDR2 SQIVND (reference sequence). CDR3 length: 13 amino acids. Study findings and constraints: Moderate yet significant TCRB CDR3 shortening was seen in Type 1 diabetes patients in all four CD4+ subsets.

This clonotype was sampled from a young man with type 1 diabetes. V gene TRBV19 combines with J gene TRBJ2-1; the D gene is possibly TRBD2 (5 bases). Sample: stem cell memory CD4+ T cells from blood. This CDR3 reads CASTGILNNEQFF. In nucleotides, the CDR3 is TGTGCCAGTACCGGGATACTAAACAATGAGCAGTTCTTC.